This TCR beta chain came from a study of T cell repertoires in cytomegalovirus infection. Study summary: The public TCR beta signatures pointed to both CMV infection and matching HLA type.

Study outcomes and limitations: The study found HLA-C-restricted CMV-specific TCR beta clonotypes dominating the ex vivo response.

TCRdb passed the reads through MiXCR, listing each CDR3 protein once. The data show roughly 220,000 distinct CDR3 sequences, 35% to 40% seen once. Trimming pared 2 bases from V and 1 base from J, leaving 11 bases between. This CDR3 has 15 residues. Looked up from germline, CDR1 is SGHDN and CDR2 is FVKESK. Notes on this clonotype: Its antigen is not known.

Here the sequenced sample was CD8+ T cells from cultured PBMCs, taken from culture after CMV antigen stimulation. The receptor was derived from a human donor in good health (CMV status not recorded). Some clones in this sample may be carry-over from other donors' samples. This chain uses TRBV14 with TRBJ1-1, with no clear D. The CDR3 region has the DNA TGTGCCAGCAGCCAATGGTCCAGGCGGAACACTGAAGCTTTCTTT. It encodes CASSQWSRRNTEAFF. The entire variable domain, with the rest obtained from reference TRBV14 and TRBJ1-1, is as follows: EAGVTQFPSHSVIEKGQTVTLRCDPISGHDNLYWYRRVMGKEIKFLLHFVKESKQDESGMPNNRFLAERTGGTYSTLKVQPAELEDSGVYFCASSQWSRRNTEAFFGQGTRLTVV.